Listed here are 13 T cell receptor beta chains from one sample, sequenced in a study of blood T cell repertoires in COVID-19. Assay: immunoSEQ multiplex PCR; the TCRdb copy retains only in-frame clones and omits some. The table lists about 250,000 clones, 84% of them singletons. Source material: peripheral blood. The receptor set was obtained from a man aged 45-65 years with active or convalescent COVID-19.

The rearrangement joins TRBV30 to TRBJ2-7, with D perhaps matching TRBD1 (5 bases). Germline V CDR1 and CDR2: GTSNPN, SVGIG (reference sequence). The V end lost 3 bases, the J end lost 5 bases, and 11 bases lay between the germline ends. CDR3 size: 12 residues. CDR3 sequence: CAWRPGIHEQYF. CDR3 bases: TGTGCCTGGAGGCCAGGGATCCACGAGCAGTACTTC.

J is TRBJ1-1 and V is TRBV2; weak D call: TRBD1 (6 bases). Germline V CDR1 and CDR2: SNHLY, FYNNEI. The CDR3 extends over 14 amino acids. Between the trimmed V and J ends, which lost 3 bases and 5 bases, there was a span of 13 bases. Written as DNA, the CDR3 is TGTGCCAGCAGTGACAGGGGCGGGGGAACTGAAGCTTTCTTT. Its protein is CASSDRGGGTEAFF.

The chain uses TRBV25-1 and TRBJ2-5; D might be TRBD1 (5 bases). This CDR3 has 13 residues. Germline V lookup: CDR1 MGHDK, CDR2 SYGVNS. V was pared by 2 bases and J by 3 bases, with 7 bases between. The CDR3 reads CASSEGAEETQYF. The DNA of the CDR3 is TGTGCCAGCAGTGAAGGGGCCGAAGAGACCCAGTACTTC.

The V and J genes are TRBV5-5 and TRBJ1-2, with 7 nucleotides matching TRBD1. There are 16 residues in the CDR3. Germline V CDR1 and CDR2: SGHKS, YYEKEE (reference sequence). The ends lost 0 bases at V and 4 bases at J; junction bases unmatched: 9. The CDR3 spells CASSLALGQTFYGYTF. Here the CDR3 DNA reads TGTGCCAGCAGCTTGGCCCTGGGACAGACCTTCTATGGCTACACCTTC.

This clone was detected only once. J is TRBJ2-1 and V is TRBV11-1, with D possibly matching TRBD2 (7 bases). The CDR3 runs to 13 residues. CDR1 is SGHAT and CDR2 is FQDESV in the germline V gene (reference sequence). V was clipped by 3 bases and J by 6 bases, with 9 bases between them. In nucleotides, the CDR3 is TGTGCCAGCAGCTTCGGGGGGCCCAATGAGCAGTTCTTC. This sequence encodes CASSFGGPNEQFF.

Here the CDR3 reads CASSHPGAAGNTIYF. CDR3 bases: TGTGCCAGCAGCCACCCTGGGGCAGCTGGAAACACCATATATTTT. The chain recombines TRBV5-4 with TRBJ1-3; maybe TRBD1 (5 bases). Trimming cost V 4 bases and J 2 bases, with 13 bases left between them. Germline V gene lookup returns CDR1 SGHNT and CDR2 YYREEE (reference sequence). CDR3 length: 15 amino acids.

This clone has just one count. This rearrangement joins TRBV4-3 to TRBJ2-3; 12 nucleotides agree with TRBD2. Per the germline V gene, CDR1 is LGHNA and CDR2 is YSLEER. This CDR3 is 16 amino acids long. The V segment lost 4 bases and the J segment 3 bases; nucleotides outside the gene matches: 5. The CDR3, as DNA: TGCGCCAGCAGCCCCAGGCTAGCGGGGGGGACAGATACGCAGTATTTT. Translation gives CASSPRLAGGTDTQYF.

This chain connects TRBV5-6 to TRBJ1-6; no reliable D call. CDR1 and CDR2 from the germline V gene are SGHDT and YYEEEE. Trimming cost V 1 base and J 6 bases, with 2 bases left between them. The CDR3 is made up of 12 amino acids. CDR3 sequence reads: CASSLLNSPLHF. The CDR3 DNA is TGTGCCAGCAGCTTGCTTAATTCACCCCTCCACTTT.

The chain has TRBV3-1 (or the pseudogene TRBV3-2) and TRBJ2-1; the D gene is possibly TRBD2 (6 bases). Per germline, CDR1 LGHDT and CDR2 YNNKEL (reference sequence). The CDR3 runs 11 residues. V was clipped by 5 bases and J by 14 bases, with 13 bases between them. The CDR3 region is CASSSGVQEFF. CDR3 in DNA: TGTGCCAGCAGCTCGGGGGTACAGGAGTTCTTC.

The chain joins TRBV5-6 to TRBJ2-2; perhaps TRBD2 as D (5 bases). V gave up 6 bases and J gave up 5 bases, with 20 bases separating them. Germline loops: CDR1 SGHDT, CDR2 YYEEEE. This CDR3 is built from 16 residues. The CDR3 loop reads CASNPVGFGRTGELFF. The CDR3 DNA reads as TGTGCCAGCAACCCAGTGGGTTTTGGGAGAACCGGGGAGCTGTTTTTT.

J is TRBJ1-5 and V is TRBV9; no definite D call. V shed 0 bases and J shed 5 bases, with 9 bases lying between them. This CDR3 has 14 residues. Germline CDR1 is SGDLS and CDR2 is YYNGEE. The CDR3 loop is CASSVVRNHQPQHF. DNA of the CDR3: TGTGCCAGCAGCGTAGTTAGAAACCATCAGCCCCAGCATTTT.

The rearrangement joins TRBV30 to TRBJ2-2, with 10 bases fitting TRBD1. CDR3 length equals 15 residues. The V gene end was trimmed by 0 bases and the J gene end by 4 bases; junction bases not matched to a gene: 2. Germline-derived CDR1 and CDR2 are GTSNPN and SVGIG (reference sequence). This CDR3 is CAWSVGQGPTGELFF. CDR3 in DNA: TGTGCCTGGAGTGTGGGACAGGGGCCCACCGGGGAGCTGTTTTTT.

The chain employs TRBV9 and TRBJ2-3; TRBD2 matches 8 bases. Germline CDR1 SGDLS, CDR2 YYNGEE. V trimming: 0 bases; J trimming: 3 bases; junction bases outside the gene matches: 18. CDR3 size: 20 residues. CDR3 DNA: TGTGCCAGCAGCGTAGCTTCTGGGGACACCAGCGGGAGAATGACAGATACGCAGTATTTT. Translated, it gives CASSVASGDTSGRMTDTQYF.